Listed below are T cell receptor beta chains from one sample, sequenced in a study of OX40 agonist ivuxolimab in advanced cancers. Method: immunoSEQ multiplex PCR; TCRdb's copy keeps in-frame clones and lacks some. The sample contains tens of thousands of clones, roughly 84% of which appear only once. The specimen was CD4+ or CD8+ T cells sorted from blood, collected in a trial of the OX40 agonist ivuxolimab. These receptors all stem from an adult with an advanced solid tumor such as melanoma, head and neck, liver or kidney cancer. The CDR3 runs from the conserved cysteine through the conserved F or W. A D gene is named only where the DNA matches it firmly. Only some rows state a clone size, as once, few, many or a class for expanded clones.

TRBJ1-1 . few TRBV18 CASSYSGGPEAFF TGTGCCAGCTCCTACTCCGGGGGACCTGAAGCTTTCTTT
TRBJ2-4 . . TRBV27 CASSRREGIQYF TGTGCCAGCAGCAGGAGAGAGGGCATTCAGTACTTC
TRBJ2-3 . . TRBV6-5 CASSRTEDTQYF TGTGCCAGCAGCCGAACAGAAGATACGCAGTATTTT
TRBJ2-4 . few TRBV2 CASSEKGFGKNIQYF TGTGCCAGCAGTGAAAAGGGTTTTGGCAAAAACATTCAGTACTTC
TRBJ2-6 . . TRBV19 CASTQGGLSGANVLTF TGTGCCAGTACCCAGGGGGGTCTCTCTGGGGCCAACGTCCTGACTTTC
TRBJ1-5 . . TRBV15 CATSRDPRRYSNQPQHF TGTGCCACCAGCAGAGATCCTAGGAGATATAGCAATCAGCCCCAGCATTTT
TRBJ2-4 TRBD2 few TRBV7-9 CASSSWREAFQYF TGTGCCAGCAGCTCCTGGCGGGAGGCCTTTCAGTACTTC
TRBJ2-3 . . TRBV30 CAWSTTTDTQYF TGTGCCTGGAGTACCACCACAGATACGCAGTATTTT
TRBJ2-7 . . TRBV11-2 CASSLATGVSYEQYF TGTGCCAGCAGCTTAGCTACGGGGGTCTCGTACGAGCAGTACTTC
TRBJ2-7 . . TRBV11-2 CASSLAPKIYEQYF TGTGCCAGCAGCTTAGCCCCTAAGATCTACGAGCAGTACTTC
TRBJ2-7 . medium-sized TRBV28 CASSFQNYEQYF TGTGCCAGCAGTTTCCAGAACTACGAGCAGTACTTC
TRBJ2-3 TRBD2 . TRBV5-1 CASRAGGPGSTDTQYF TGCGCCAGCAGGGCGGGAGGGCCCGGAAGCACAGATACGCAGTATTTT
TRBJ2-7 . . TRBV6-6 CASSVGQPYEQYF TGTGCCAGCAGTGTAGGTCAGCCCTACGAGCAGTACTTC
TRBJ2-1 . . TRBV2 CASSLDLSLNEQFF TGTGCCAGCAGTCTGGATCTAAGCCTGAATGAGCAGTTCTTC
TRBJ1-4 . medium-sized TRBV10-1 CASSEGGIQGGELFF TGCGCCAGCAGTGAAGGAGGGATCCAGGGAGGGGAACTGTTTTTT
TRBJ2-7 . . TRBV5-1 CASSEQGSSYEQYF TGCGCCAGCAGTGAACAGGGTAGCTCCTACGAGCAGTACTTC
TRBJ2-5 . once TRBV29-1 CSVERGDQETQYF TGCAGCGTTGAGAGGGGAGACCAAGAGACCCAGTACTTC
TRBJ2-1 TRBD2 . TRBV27 CASSPGSGGSGYNEQFF TGTGCCAGCAGCCCCGGGTCCGGGGGGAGTGGTTACAATGAGCAGTTCTTC
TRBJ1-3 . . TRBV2 CASSEAEGNTIYF TGTGCCAGCAGTGAGGCGGAGGGAAACACCATATATTTT
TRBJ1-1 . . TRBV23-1 CASSQSGSMNTEAFF TGCGCCAGCAGTCAATCGGGCAGCATGAACACTGAAGCTTTCTTT
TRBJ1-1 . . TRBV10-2 CASRTHQGQPMNTEAFF TGCGCCAGCCGGACACATCAAGGACAGCCGATGAACACTGAAGCTTTCTTT
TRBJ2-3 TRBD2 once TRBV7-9 CASSPEGKRGPRDTQYF TGTGCCAGCAGCCCCGAAGGTAAGCGGGGGCCCAGGGATACGCAGTATTTT
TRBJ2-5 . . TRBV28 CASSLSTAYGETQYF TGTGCCAGCAGTTTATCGACGGCCTACGGGGAGACCCAGTACTTC
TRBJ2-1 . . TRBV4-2 CASSQVRGSYNEQFF TGTGCCAGCAGCCAAGTCAGGGGTTCCTACAATGAGCAGTTCTTC
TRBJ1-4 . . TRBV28 CASQLGVTNEKLFF TGTGCCAGCCAATTGGGGGTAACTAATGAAAAACTGTTTTTT
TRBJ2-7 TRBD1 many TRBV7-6 CASSWDSNYEQYF TGTGCCAGCAGCTGGGACAGCAATTACGAGCAGTACTTC
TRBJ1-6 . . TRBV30 CAWRIVGPTEGSPLHF TGTGCCTGGAGGATCGTGGGGCCAACCGAGGGATCACCCCTCCACTTT
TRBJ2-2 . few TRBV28 CASTIARAGKAGELFF TGTGCCAGCACCATAGCGAGGGCGGGGAAGGCCGGGGAGCTGTTTTTT
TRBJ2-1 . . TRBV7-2 CASSLEVAASEQFF TGTGCCAGCAGCTTAGAAGTCGCGGCCTCCGAGCAGTTCTTC
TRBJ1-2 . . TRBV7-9 CASSEGGNYGYTF TGTGCCAGCAGCGAGGGAGGGAACTATGGCTACACCTTC
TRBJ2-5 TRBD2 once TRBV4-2 CASSQVATAGTSEETQYF TGTGCCAGCAGCCAAGTGGCCACCGCTGGGACTAGCGAAGAGACCCAGTACTTC
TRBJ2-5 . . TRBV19 CASSTNFEETQYF TGTGCCAGTAGCACCAACTTCGAAGAGACCCAGTACTTC
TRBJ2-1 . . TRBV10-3 CAISDPVGTPDPEQFF TGTGCCATCAGTGATCCGGTAGGGACTCCGGATCCAGAGCAGTTCTTC
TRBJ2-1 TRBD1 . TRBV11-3 CASSWDSASYNEQFF TGTGCCAGCAGCTGGGACAGCGCCTCCTACAATGAGCAGTTCTTC
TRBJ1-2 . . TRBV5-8 CASSWNGYTF TGTGCCAGCAGCTGGAATGGCTACACCTTC
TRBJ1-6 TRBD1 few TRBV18 CASSLQGQGMNSPLHF TGTGCCAGCTCACTCCAGGGACAGGGCATGAATTCACCCCTCCACTTT
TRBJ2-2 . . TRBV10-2 CACGGQPNTGELFF TGCGCCTGCGGGGGACAGCCAAACACCGGGGAGCTGTTTTTT
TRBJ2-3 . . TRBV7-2 CASSRTPGTDTQYF TGTGCCAGCAGCCGAACCCCAGGGACAGATACGCAGTATTTT
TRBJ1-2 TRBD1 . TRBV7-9 CASRSGTGKKTNYGYTF TGTGCCAGCAGATCCGGGACAGGAAAAAAAACTAACTATGGCTACACCTTC
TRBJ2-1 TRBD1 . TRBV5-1 CASSQGQGVYNEQFF TGCGCCAGCAGCCAGGGACAGGGGGTCTACAATGAGCAGTTCTTC
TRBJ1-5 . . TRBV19 CASRTELNQPQHF TGTGCCAGTAGGACAGAGCTTAATCAGCCCCAGCATTTT
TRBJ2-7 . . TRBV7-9 CASSSQGYEQYF TGTGCCAGCAGCTCGCAGGGGTACGAGCAGTACTTC
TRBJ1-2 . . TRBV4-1 CASSQDGERYGYTF TGCGCCAGCAGCCAAGACGGGGAACGCTATGGCTACACCTTC
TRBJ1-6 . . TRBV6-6 CASSSARTYNSPLHF TGTGCCAGCAGTTCCGCCCGGACCTATAATTCACCCCTCCACTTT
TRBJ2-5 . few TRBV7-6 CASSPRPNGETQYF TGTGCCAGCAGTCCACGTCCCAACGGAGAGACCCAGTACTTC
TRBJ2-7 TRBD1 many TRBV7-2 CASSFGQGGDYEQYF TGTGCCAGCAGCTTTGGACAGGGTGGAGACTACGAGCAGTACTTC
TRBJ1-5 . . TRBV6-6 CASSPRDGNQPQHF TGTGCCAGCAGTCCCCGGGACGGGAATCAGCCCCAGCATTTT
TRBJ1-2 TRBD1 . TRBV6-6 CASSYEGTGYGYTF TGTGCCAGCAGTTACGAGGGGACAGGCTATGGCTACACCTTC
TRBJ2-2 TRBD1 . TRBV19 CASSVGTAGLGELFF TGTGCCAGTAGTGTCGGGACAGCCGGTCTCGGGGAGCTGTTTTTT
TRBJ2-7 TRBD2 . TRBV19 CATTPRLAGYYEQYF TGTGCCACCACCCCTCGACTAGCGGGGTACTACGAGCAGTACTTC
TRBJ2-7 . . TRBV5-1 CASSLAADNSYEQYF TGCGCCAGCAGCTTGGCCGCCGATAACTCCTACGAGCAGTACTTC
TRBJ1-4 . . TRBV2 CASSEINEKLFF TGTGCCAGCAGTGAAATCAATGAAAAACTGTTTTTT